A single sample is the source of the 12 T cell receptor beta chains below, sequenced in a study of blood T cell repertoires in COVID-19. Sequencing used immunoSEQ multiplex PCR; TCRdb keeps in-frame clones, though not all of them. Among about 59,000 clones listed, 70% to 85% were seen once. The specimen was peripheral blood. These receptors all come from a human donor in a cohort sampled during active COVID-19.

In this sample, this clone turned up a few times. The chain employs TRBV6-2 or TRBV6-3 and TRBJ2-7; perhaps TRBD2 as D (6 bases). The CDR3 contains 17 residues. Germline loops: CDR1 MNHEY, CDR2 SVGEGT. Between the trimmed V and J ends, which lost 5 bases and 2 bases, there was a span of 22 bases. In nucleotides, the CDR3 is TGTGCCAGCAGTCCCCGATTTCTTTTAGCGGACCCCTACGAGCAGTACTTC. Its protein product is CASSPRFLLADPYEQYF.

J is TRBJ2-5 and V is TRBV5-4; possibly TRBD2 for D (6 bases). Between the trimmed V and J ends, which lost 1 base and 5 bases, there was a span of 15 bases. Germline V gives CDR1 SGHNT, CDR2 YYREEE (reference sequence). This CDR3 region has 15 residues. The CDR3 coding sequence is TGTGCCAGCAGCTTGTACGGGGGATGGGGCGAGACCCAGTACTTC. Encoded protein: CASSLYGGWGETQYF.

The genes are TRBV2 and TRBJ1-4; D not resolved. The germline V gene encodes CDR1 SNHLY and CDR2 FYNNEI. With 7 bases removed from V and 5 bases from J, the gap between germline ends came to 14 bases. The CDR3 runs to 14 residues. The CDR3 protein is CASTLSGWNEKLFF. Here the CDR3 DNA reads TGTGCCAGCACCCTGAGTGGTTGGAATGAAAAACTGTTTTTT.

In this sample, this clone turned up a few times. The chain uses TRBV9 and TRBJ2-2; D unresolved. CDR1 and CDR2 from the germline V gene are SGDLS and YYNGEE. CDR3 length: 16 residues. Between the trimmed V and J ends, which lost 4 bases and 0 bases, there was a span of 13 bases. CDR3 in DNA: TGTGCCAGCAGCCCACGCTCGCAGACGAACACCGGGGAGCTGTTTTTT. It codes for CASSPRSQTNTGELFF.

V gene TRBV30 combines with J gene TRBJ2-7; tentative D call: TRBD2 (5 bases). Germline V gene lookup returns CDR1 GTSNPN and CDR2 SVGIG (reference sequence). This CDR3 region has 14 residues. V was clipped by 3 bases and J by 5 bases, with 17 bases between them. This chain's CDR3 is CAWRSGSRGNEQYF. CDR3 DNA sequence: TGTGCCTGGAGGTCTGGGAGTAGAGGGAACGAGCAGTACTTC.

This chain uses TRBV9 with TRBJ2-3; 9 nucleotides match TRBD2. Germline V gene lookup returns CDR1 SGDLS and CDR2 YYNGEE. The ends lost 3 bases at V and 6 bases at J; junction bases unmatched: 11. The CDR3 is 16 residues long. The CDR3 DNA follows: TGTGCCAGCAGCGCCTTAGCGGGGGCCTCGTTGGATACGCAGTATTTT. This gives the protein CASSALAGASLDTQYF.

V usage is TRBV7-9 and J usage is TRBJ2-1, with a tentative D call TRBD1 (5 bases). This CDR3 spans 16 amino acids. Germline V CDR1 and CDR2: SEHNR, FQNEAQ (reference sequence). With 6 bases removed from V and 5 bases from J, the gap between germline ends came to 20 bases. The CDR3 DNA reads as TGTGCCAGCAGTTCTGCCTGGACGCTGGGGCACAATGAGCAGTTCTTC. As protein: CASSSAWTLGHNEQFF.

V usage is TRBV29-1 and J usage is TRBJ2-7; TRBD2 aligns across 8 bases. The CDR3 sequence is 15 residues long. CDR1 is SQVTM and CDR2 is ANQGSEA in the germline V gene. The junction had 13 bases not matched to a gene; V was cut back by 4 bases and J by 5 bases. The CDR3 reads CSVGAGGGLIDEQYF. CDR3 DNA sequence: TGCAGCGTTGGGGCGGGGGGCGGCCTGATAGACGAGCAGTACTTC.

In DNA, the CDR3 is TGTGCCAGCAGTTATCGGGCAGGGGCAGATACGCAGTATTTT. Its translation is CASSYRAGADTQYF. This chain uses TRBV27 with TRBJ2-3, with D possibly TRBD1 on 6 matching bases. CDR1 MNHEY and CDR2 SMNVEV come from the germline V gene (reference sequence). The germline V and J ends were trimmed by 4 bases and 4 bases, with 12 bases remaining between them. The CDR3 is 14 amino acids.

This chain joins TRBV27 and TRBJ2-7; 8 bases map to TRBD1. The CDR3 runs 17 residues. The V and J ends lost 8 bases and 7 bases, in that order; junction bases with no gene match: 22. Germline lookup yields CDR1 MNHEY and CDR2 SMNVEV (reference sequence). The CDR3 spells CASRLRGGQGYLGEQYF. CDR3 DNA sequence: TGTGCCAGCCGCTTAAGGGGCGGACAGGGTTATTTGGGAGAGCAGTACTTC.

This clone was seen only once. J is TRBJ2-2 and V is TRBV6-6; a possible D gene is TRBD1 (6 bases). The germline gives CDR1 MNHNY, CDR2 SVGAGI (reference sequence). Trimming cost V 8 bases and J 0 bases, with 10 bases left between them. CDR3 length: 14 residues. The CDR3 region has the DNA TGTGCCAGCGGCGGACAGCCGAACACCGGGGAGCTGTTTTTT. It yields the protein CASGGQPNTGELFF.

The rearrangement links TRBV29-1 to TRBJ2-7; D call uncertain. The V end was cut by 3 bases, the J end by 2 bases, with 11 bases between. This CDR3 contains 13 residues. Germline CDR1 reads SQVTM; CDR2 reads ANQGSEA. CDR3 in amino acids: CSVESQNAYEQYF. The CDR3, as DNA: TGCAGCGTTGAGTCGCAGAACGCCTACGAGCAGTACTTC.